This is a list of T cell receptor beta chains from one sample in a study of molecular identifiers for immune sequencing clone quantification. TCRdb reprocessed the PCR reads via MiXCR and lists one record per CDR3 protein. The sample has some 580,000 distinct CDR3 sequences; 25% are singletons. Source material: naive CD8+ T cells from blood, with Jurkat cell RNA spiked in. The receptors derive from a human donor in good health. Some libraries in this study had Jurkat cell RNA spiked in. CDR3s include the opening cysteine and the closing phenylalanine or tryptophan. The D gene is left open where the match is weak. A row's size may be missing; if present it is once, few, many or a size class.

TRBV27	few	TRBD2	TRBJ2-7	CASSKRSGLAGVHEQYF	TGTGCCAGCAGTAAAAGATCGGGACTAGCGGGAGTCCACGAGCAGTACTTC
TRBV28	few	TRBD2	TRBJ2-7	CASSPLLARAYEQYF	TGTGCCAGCAGCCCCCTACTAGCGCGGGCCTACGAGCAGTACTTC
TRBV7-6	many	TRBD2	TRBJ2-3	CASSFHAPRTGGPGSTDTQYF	TGTGCCAGCAGCTTCCACGCGCCTAGAACGGGAGGGCCGGGGAGCACAGATACGCAGTATTTT
TRBV27	many	TRBD1	TRBJ2-7	CASALTGVRYEQYF	TGTGCCAGCGCCTTGACAGGGGTTCGGTACGAGCAGTACTTC
TRBV5-6	few	.	TRBJ2-5	CASSLLLEETQYF	TGTGCCAGCAGCTTGTTATTGGAAGAGACCCAGTACTTC
TRBV7-9	few	.	TRBJ2-2	CASSLSYGELFF	TGTGCCAGCAGCTTAAGTTACGGGGAGCTGTTTTTT
TRBV2	many	TRBD1	TRBJ2-5	CASNPGQYSQETQYF	TGTGCCAGCAACCCGGGACAGTACTCACAAGAGACCCAGTACTTC
TRBV14	few	TRBD2	TRBJ2-7	CASSQEGLAGFYNTYEQYF	TGTGCCAGCAGCCAAGAGGGACTAGCGGGATTCTATAACACCTACGAGCAGTACTTC
TRBV28	many	.	TRBJ1-5	CASSSEQGFQPQHF	TGTGCCAGCAGTTCGGAACAGGGATTTCAGCCCCAGCATTTT
TRBV28	many	.	TRBJ2-5	CASSLGQPQETQYF	TGTGCCAGCAGTTTAGGACAGCCACAAGAGACCCAGTACTTC
TRBV4-3	.	TRBD1	TRBJ2-6	CASSHGQGAVAGANVLTF	TGCGCCAGCAGCCACGGACAGGGGGCTGTCGCTGGGGCCAACGTCCTGACTTTC
TRBV12-3/TRBV12-4	.	.	TRBJ2-7	CASSPTGRAMEQYF	TGTGCCAGCAGTCCCACAGGGAGGGCAATGGAGCAGTACTTC
TRBV7-9	many	TRBD2	TRBJ2-3	CASSHSGRAADTQYF	TGTGCCAGCAGCCACAGCGGGAGAGCAGCCGATACGCAGTATTTT
TRBV7-9	few	TRBD2	TRBJ2-7	CASSLVREWGGEQYF	TGTGCCAGCAGCTTAGTGCGGGAGTGGGGAGGAGAGCAGTACTTC
TRBV27	many	.	TRBJ2-7	CASSFSAQGPYEQYF	TGTGCCAGCAGTTTTTCTGCACAGGGTCCCTACGAGCAGTACTTC
TRBV7-8	few	.	TRBJ2-3	CTSSFPTRDKGGTDTQYF	TGTACCAGCAGTTTTCCCACCCGGGATAAGGGTGGCACAGATACGCAGTATTTT
TRBV6-2/TRBV6-3	many	.	TRBJ1-1	CASSYVELNTEAFF	TGTGCCAGCAGTTACGTGGAATTGAACACTGAAGCTTTCTTT
TRBV12-3/TRBV12-4	.	.	TRBJ2-3	CASSAAGTTDTQYF	TGTGCCAGCAGTGCCGCGGGGACAACAGATACGCAGTATTTT
TRBV27	few	TRBD2	TRBJ2-1	CASSNRAGEWYNEQFF	TGTGCCAGCAGTAACCGAGCGGGAGAATGGTACAATGAGCAGTTCTTC
TRBV4-1	.	.	TRBJ2-3	CASSLMPLAGQDTQYF	TGCGCCAGCAGCCTCATGCCCCTGGCGGGGCAGGATACGCAGTATTTT
TRBV24-1	few	TRBD1	TRBJ2-5	CATRRDRGLETQYF	TGTGCCACCAGGCGGGACAGGGGCCTGGAGACCCAGTACTTC
TRBV5-6	few	.	TRBJ2-1	CASSLPRGRHTYNEQFF	TGTGCCAGCAGCTTGCCCAGGGGACGACATACCTACAATGAGCAGTTCTTC
TRBV6-6	.	.	TRBJ1-4	CASSYQDRRPNEKLFF	TGTGCCAGCAGTTACCAAGACAGGAGGCCTAATGAAAAACTGTTTTTT
TRBV7-9	.	TRBD1	TRBJ2-7	CASSYVGTGSSEQYF	TGTGCCAGCAGCTACGTCGGGACAGGGTCATCCGAGCAGTACTTC
TRBV11-2	few	TRBD1	TRBJ2-2	CASSLDLMFGQANTGELFF	TGTGCCAGCAGCTTAGATCTTATGTTTGGACAGGCGAACACCGGGGAGCTGTTTTTT
TRBV7-2	few	.	TRBJ2-7	CASSTTGTWIYEQYF	TGTGCCAGCAGCACCACCGGGACTTGGATCTACGAGCAGTACTTC
TRBV10-3	many	.	TRBJ2-1	CAISVLPWNEQFF	TGTGCCATCAGTGTTCTCCCCTGGAATGAGCAGTTCTTC
TRBV7-3	few	.	TRBJ2-2	CASSLSVTGNTGELFF	TGTGCCAGCAGCCTAAGTGTGACAGGGAACACCGGGGAGCTGTTTTTT
TRBV4-1	many	.	TRBJ2-7	CASSQGSQGTYEQYF	TGCGCCAGCAGCCAAGGGAGTCAGGGAACCTACGAGCAGTACTTC
TRBV27	.	.	TRBJ1-1	CASGPLLTGNTEAFF	TGTGCCAGCGGTCCACTATTAACAGGGAACACTGAAGCTTTCTTT
TRBV30	many	.	TRBJ1-1	CAWSVLGTEAFF	TGTGCCTGGAGTGTACTGGGCACTGAAGCTTTCTTT
TRBV29-1	many	TRBD2	TRBJ2-7	CSVGTSSEQYF	TGCAGCGTTGGGACTAGCAGCGAGCAGTACTTC
TRBV6-5	many	TRBD1	TRBJ2-7	CASSYTGAYEQYF	TGTGCCAGCAGTTACACAGGGGCCTACGAGCAGTACTTC